This T cell receptor (beta chain) was identified in a study of shared clonotypes between healthy human individuals. Overall study: Each donor had three CD4 naive, three CD4 memory, two CD8 naive and one CD8 memory plate. Study-wide points: Estimated clonotype richness was generally higher in naive than memory subsets.

Division of CD4+ cells produced a CD45RA+ naive subset and a CD45RA-negative memory subset. Germline V gene lookup returns CDR1 MNHNY and CDR2 SVGAGI (reference sequence). The V and J ends lost 6 bases and 10 bases, in that order; junction bases with no gene match: 10. CDR3 size: 13 residues. This table comes from immunoSEQ multiplex PCR, and its TCRdb copy is limited to in-frame clones, with some not included. In the table there are about 1 million clones, approximately 68% of which are singletons. The table lists this clone with a few counts. Its antigen is unidentified. Sequencing input: memory CD4+ T cells sorted from blood. Subset described: CD45RA-negative fraction. The chain employs TRBV6-6 and TRBJ2-3; 7 nucleotides match TRBD2. The receptor was derived from a man between 18 and 29 years old in good health. CDR3 sequence: CASSVTSVGSQYF. In DNA, the CDR3 is TGTGCCAGCAGCGTCACTAGCGTTGGATCGCAGTATTTT.